The 20 T cell receptor beta chains below were found in one sample sequenced in a study of blood T cell repertoires in COVID-19. This table comes from immunoSEQ multiplex PCR, and its TCRdb copy is limited to in-frame clones, with some not included. The repertoire holds roughly 51,000 clones, 90% to 95% seen once, with about 7.3% in the top ten. What was sequenced was peripheral blood. The receptors come from a woman aged 60 to 75 with active or convalescent COVID-19.

This clone was seen just once. The chain joins TRBV2 to TRBJ1-5, with 8 nucleotides matching TRBD1. Germline CDR1 and CDR2: SNHLY and FYNNEI. The CDR3 has 18 residues. J gave up 0 bases and V 1 base, and 8 bases lay outside the gene matches. The CDR3 nucleotides read TGTGCCAGCAGTGAAGTCGGACAGGGATCATATAGCAATCAGCCCCAGCATTTT. It encodes CASSEVGQGSYSNQPQHF. The full variable domain, completed using reference TRBV2 and TRBJ1-5, is EPEVTQTPSHQVTQMGQEVILRCVPISNHLYFYWYRQILGQKVEFLVSFYNNEISEKSEIFDDQFSVERPDGSNFTLKIRSTKLEDSAMYFCASSEVGQGSYSNQPQHFGDGTRLSIL.

The CDR3 reads CASSLAGLAGRSSYNEQFF. In DNA form, the CDR3 reads TGTGCCAGCAGCTTAGCTGGACTAGCGGGGAGGAGCTCCTACAATGAGCAGTTCTTC. The J gene is TRBJ2-1, the V gene TRBV11-3; the match to TRBD2 covers 12 bases. The trim removed 1 base at V and 0 bases at J, leaving 7 bases unmatched. The CDR3 runs 19 residues. Germline-derived CDR1 and CDR2 are SGHNT and YENEEA.

The chain links TRBV7-2 to TRBJ2-7; D remains unclear. Germline V gives CDR1 SGHTA, CDR2 FQGNSA. Trimming shortened V by 2 bases and J by 5 bases, and 10 bases separated the two germline ends. The CDR3 extends over 13 amino acids. The CDR3 sequence is CASSLITGHEQYF. The CDR3, as DNA: TGTGCCAGCAGCTTAATTACTGGGCACGAGCAGTACTTC.

This clone occurred a few times. The chain employs TRBV30 and TRBJ2-1; TRBD2 aligns across 15 bases. Germline V gene sequence: CDR1 GTSNPN, CDR2 SVGIG (reference sequence). V was clipped by 0 bases and J by 10 bases; unmatched bases: 7. This CDR3 comprises 16 residues. The CDR3 coding sequence is TGTGCCTGGAGTGTAGTCGGGACTAGCGGGGGGAAAGAGCAGTTCTTC. It codes for CAWSVVGTSGGKEQFF.

This chain uses TRBV7-9 with TRBJ2-1; 10 nucleotides agree with TRBD2. Per germline, CDR1 SEHNR and CDR2 FQNEAQ (reference sequence). With 5 bases clipped from V and 8 bases from J, the junction kept 9 bases outside the gene matches. This CDR3 comprises 15 residues. CDR3 protein: CASSRGLAAGDEQFF. The CDR3 DNA is TGTGCCAGCAGCCGCGGACTAGCGGCGGGCGATGAGCAGTTCTTC.

The genes are TRBV19 and TRBJ2-7; tentatively, D is TRBD2 (6 bases). Germline values: CDR1 LNHDA, CDR2 SQIVND (reference sequence). Between the trimmed V and J ends, which lost 7 bases and 4 bases, there was a span of 14 bases. The CDR3 contains 13 residues. CDR3 sequence (DNA): TGTGCCAGTAATCGGGGACTGACTTACGAGCAGTACTTC. It encodes CASNRGLTYEQYF.

V gene TRBV18 combines with J gene TRBJ2-1; the D gene is possibly TRBD2 (6 bases). V lost 3 bases and J lost 6, with 12 bases in between. This CDR3 comprises 14 residues. CDR1 KGHSH and CDR2 LQKENI come from the germline V gene. This CDR3 is CASSPMRDGNEQFF. The CDR3 region has the DNA TGTGCCAGCTCACCGATGCGGGACGGCAATGAGCAGTTCTTC.

The rearrangement links TRBV29-1 to TRBJ2-2; 12 nucleotides line up with TRBD2. This CDR3 contains 14 residues. The germline V gene has CDR1 SQVTM and CDR2 ANQGSEA. J lost 5 bases, V lost 5 bases, and 3 bases had no gene match. In nucleotides, the CDR3 is TGCAGCGTTCCTAGCGGGAGGGGAACCGGGGAGCTGTTTTTT. It codes for CSVPSGRGTGELFF.

The chain recombines TRBV18 with TRBJ2-3; TRBD2 agrees at 10 bases. The germline V gene encodes CDR1 KGHSH and CDR2 LQKENI. The CDR3 totals 16 residues. The J segment lost 7 bases and the V segment lost 3 bases, leaving 10 bases of the junction unmatched. CDR3 amino acids: CASSPPGSGGGNTQYF. The DNA of the CDR3 is TGTGCCAGCTCACCCCCAGGAAGCGGGGGGGGAAATACGCAGTATTTT.

The rearrangement uses TRBV28 and TRBJ2-1, with 8 bases identical to TRBD2. CDR3 size: 15 residues. V lost 3 bases, J lost 4 bases, and 5 bases stayed unmatched. Germline CDR1 reads MDHEN; CDR2 reads SYDVKM. The CDR3 DNA follows: TGTGCCAGCAGTTTTGGGGGACTAGGGTACAATGAGCAGTTCTTC. It encodes CASSFGGLGYNEQFF.

This sequence joins TRBV18 and TRBJ1-3; 9 bases line up with TRBD1. Germline CDR1 KGHSH, CDR2 LQKENI. The V and J ends lost 6 bases and 4 bases, in that order; junction bases with no gene match: 10. The CDR3 spans 16 residues. The CDR3 bases are TGTGCCAGCTCTGAGGGACAGGGAAAGCCCGGAAACACCATATATTTT. Its translation is CASSEGQGKPGNTIYF.

The rearrangement uses TRBV18 and TRBJ2-3, with D maybe TRBD2 (6 bases). The CDR3 contains 13 residues. V was trimmed by 7 bases and J by 2 bases, leaving 10 bases between them. Germline V CDR1 and CDR2: KGHSH, LQKENI. The CDR3, as DNA: TGTGCCAGCTTTAGCGGTTACACAGATACGCAGTATTTT. It specifies CASFSGYTDTQYF.

The chain links TRBV6-4 to TRBJ2-3, with 11 bases matching TRBD2. There are 16 residues in the CDR3. Germline V gene sequence: CDR1 MRHNA, CDR2 SNTAGT. Losses at the gene ends were 0 bases for V and 3 bases for J; bases not matched to a gene: 2. The CDR3 loop reads CASSDSRTSGTDTQYF. DNA of the CDR3: TGTGCCAGCAGTGACTCGAGGACTAGCGGGACAGATACGCAGTATTTT.

The chain uses TRBV19 and TRBJ1-2; 10 bases line up with TRBD1. This CDR3 has 15 residues. CDR1 is LNHDA, CDR2 SQIVND, per germline (reference sequence). V was pared by 4 bases and J by 5 bases, with 7 bases of the junction left unmatched. The CDR3 region has the DNA TGTGCCAGTAGTACGACAGGGGGCGTAGGATATGGCTACACCTTC. This gives the protein CASSTTGGVGYGYTF.

This sequence joins TRBV19 and TRBJ1-1, with 9 bases fitting TRBD1. V shed 7 bases, J shed 5 bases, and the junction held 5 bases outside the gene matches. Per germline, CDR1 LNHDA and CDR2 SQIVND (reference sequence). The length of the CDR3 is 13 residues. The CDR3 coding sequence is TGTGCCAGTATGAGACAGGGGGGGACTGAAGCTTTCTTT. Translated: CASMRQGGTEAFF.

The chain combines TRBV2 with TRBJ1-5, with a weak D call TRBD1 (6 bases). Trimming removed 8 bases at V and 0 bases at J, with 11 bases between. The germline CDR1 and CDR2 sequences are SNHLY and FYNNEI. The CDR3 sequence is 14 residues long. CDR3 DNA sequence: TGTGCCAGCGGGGACATCCCTAGCAATCAGCCCCAGCATTTT. Protein sequence: CASGDIPSNQPQHF.

This sequence joins TRBV5-4 and TRBJ2-5; 8 nucleotides line up with TRBD2. The V gene's germline CDR1 is SGHNT and CDR2 YYREEE (reference sequence). This CDR3 contains 16 residues. Trimming removed 3 bases from V and 6 bases from J; junction bases left unmatched: 13. CDR3 bases: TGTGCCAGCAGCTCGCTGACCCGGGGGGGCCTGAAGACCCAGTACTTC. Amino acids: CASSSLTRGGLKTQYF.

The rearrangement uses TRBV6-6 and TRBJ1-2; 9 nucleotides line up with TRBD1. The germline V gene has CDR1 MNHNY and CDR2 SVGAGI (reference sequence). CDR3 length: 14 amino acids. V trimming: 0 bases; J trimming: 4 bases; junction bases outside the gene matches: 0. CDR3 bases: TGTGCCAGCAGTTACTCGACAGGGGGCTATGGCTACACCTTC. Translation gives CASSYSTGGYGYTF.

The chain is built from TRBV4-2 and TRBJ2-1; 10 bases fit TRBD2. Unmatched junction bases numbered 7, after V lost 2 bases and J lost 9 bases. The CDR3 is 15 residues long. Germline lookup yields CDR1 LGHNA and CDR2 YNFKEQ. The CDR3 protein is CASSQQRGGQGEQFF. CDR3 nucleotides: TGTGCCAGCAGCCAACAGCGGGGGGGCCAGGGTGAGCAGTTCTTC.

The genes are TRBV28 and TRBJ1-6; 9 bases are shared with TRBD1. The CDR3 has 19 residues. J lost 0 bases, V lost 3 bases, and 9 bases had no gene match. Germline-derived CDR1 and CDR2 are MDHEN and SYDVKM. Here the CDR3 DNA reads TGTGCCAGCAGTTTTCCAGACAGGGGGTCTAGCTCCTATAATTCACCCCTCCACTTT. Its protein product is CASSFPDRGSSSYNSPLHF.